A single sample is the source of the 30 T cell receptor beta chains below, sequenced in a study of graft-versus-host responses after intestinal transplantation. The antigens for these receptors are not known. TCRdb's table, derived via immunoSEQ multiplex PCR, lists solely in-frame clones and lacks some. The sample holds 70,000 or so clones; nearly 85% are singletons and the top ten take 0.35% to 0.4%. Sequences were derived from unstimulated CD4+ T cells sorted from spleen or lymph node cells, sampled before transplant. These receptor sequences come from a human donor who was the organ donor for an intestinal transplant.

The rearrangement links TRBV7-8 to TRBJ1-6; D perhaps matches TRBD1 (5 bases). V was clipped by 1 base and J by 0 bases, with 13 bases between them. The CDR3 loop spans 18 amino acids. Germline CDR1 is SGHVS and CDR2 is FQNEAQ. The CDR3 here is CASSLEGVASSYNSPLHF. CDR3 DNA: TGTGCCAGCAGCTTAGAAGGGGTGGCAAGCTCCTATAATTCACCCCTCCACTTT.

This clone appeared once. CDR3 region: CATSDSGGPTDTQYF. The CDR3 region has the DNA TGTGCCACCAGCGACAGCGGGGGGCCCACAGATACGCAGTATTTT. This chain joins TRBV15 and TRBJ2-3; 9 nucleotides align to TRBD2. The ends lost 5 bases at V and 2 bases at J; junction bases unmatched: 5. The V gene's germline CDR1 is LNHNV and CDR2 YYDKDF (reference sequence). The CDR3 has 15 amino acids.

This clone has only a few counts. This chain links TRBV11-2 with TRBJ1-1; 7 bases line up with TRBD1. The CDR3 extends over 15 amino acids. Germline V lookup: CDR1 SGHAT, CDR2 FQNNGV. The junction had 11 bases not matched to a gene; V was cut back by 5 bases and J by 5 bases. CDR3 sequence reads: CASSLRLDRTTEAFF. CDR3 nucleotide sequence: TGTGCCAGCAGCCTACGCTTGGACAGGACTACTGAAGCTTTCTTT. Full variable domain (outside the CDR3, taken from reference TRBV11-2 and TRBJ1-1): EAGVAQSPRYKIIEKRQSVAFWCNPISGHATLYWYQQILGQGPKLLIQFQNNGVVDDSQLPKDRFSAERLKGVDSTLKIQPAKLEDSAVYLCASSLRLDRTTEAFFGQGTRLTVV.

The chain has TRBV4-2 and TRBJ2-3; 7 bases line up with TRBD1. Germline V gene lookup returns CDR1 LGHNA and CDR2 YNFKEQ. The CDR3 runs 15 residues. The trim removed 1 base at V and 2 bases at J, leaving 3 bases unmatched. The DNA for the CDR3 is TGTGCCAGCAGCCAAGTGAGGGGGCCCACAGATACGCAGTATTTT. Amino acids: CASSQVRGPTDTQYF.

This clone was detected only once. The chain has TRBV14 and TRBJ2-3; 12 nucleotides align to TRBD2. CDR1 and CDR2 from the germline V gene are SGHDN and FVKESK. This CDR3 comprises 16 residues. J gave up 1 base and V 4 bases, and 3 bases lay outside the gene matches. The CDR3 loop reads CASSPRLAGGTDTQYF. In nucleotides, the CDR3 is TGTGCCAGCAGCCCCCGACTAGCGGGGGGCACAGATACGCAGTATTTT. Using reference TRBV14 and TRBJ2-3 for the parts outside the CDR3, the full variable domain is EAGVTQFPSHSVIEKGQTVTLRCDPISGHDNLYWYRRVMGKEIKFLLHFVKESKQDESGMPNNRFLAERTGGTYSTLKVQPAELEDSGVYFCASSPRLAGGTDTQYFGPGTRLTVL.

The chain uses TRBV13 and TRBJ1-1, with 11 bases matching TRBD1. Germline trimming cut 2 bases from V and 0 bases from J; bases unmatched to any gene: 8. CDR3 size: 18 residues. The V gene's germline CDR1 is PRHDT and CDR2 FYEKMQ (reference sequence). The CDR3 coding sequence is TGTGCCAGCAGCTTAAAGGGGACAGGGGGAATCATGAACACTGAAGCTTTCTTT. Translating it yields CASSLKGTGGIMNTEAFF.

This chain links TRBV7-2 with TRBJ2-2; D not certain. The germline V gene has CDR1 SGHTA and CDR2 FQGNSA. The CDR3 consists of 13 residues. The V end was cut by 3 bases, the J end by 4 bases, with 6 bases between. This chain's CDR3 is CASSLRVTGELFF. Written as DNA, the CDR3 is TGTGCCAGCAGCTTGAGAGTCACCGGGGAGCTGTTTTTT.

For this clone: The junction shows a germline mismatch at one end, possibly a read error. The chain is built from TRBV2 and TRBJ1-1; 9 positions agree with TRBD1. This CDR3 is 12 amino acids long. Germline CDR1 and CDR2: SNHLY and FYNNEI. CDR3 bases: TGTGCCAGCAGTGCCGGGACAGGGTCGGTGGTCTTT. Its protein is CASSAGTGSVVF.

V and J are TRBV6-5 and TRBJ2-3; no clear D gene. CDR1 and CDR2 (germline): MNHEY, SVGAGI. This CDR3 comprises 11 residues. Trimming removed 8 bases from V and 4 bases from J, with 7 bases in between. CDR3 loop: CASAVADTQYF. CDR3 in DNA: TGTGCCAGCGCTGTAGCAGATACGCAGTATTTT.

Many counts were recorded for this clone. The V call is TRBV28, the J call TRBJ1-2, with no clear D. Germline V CDR1 and CDR2: MDHEN, SYDVKM. CDR3 length equals 13 residues. Trimming stripped 8 bases from V and 4 bases from J, with 14 bases between. In DNA form, the CDR3 reads TGTGCCAGCTCCGGGGTTCAAAGCTATGGCTACACCTTC. Translating it yields CASSGVQSYGYTF.

This clone was picked up a small number of times. The J gene is TRBJ1-1, the V gene TRBV6-6, with D unclear. Germline values: CDR1 MNHNY, CDR2 SVGAGI (reference sequence). Deletions cut 7 bases from V and 1 base from J, with 4 bases between. The CDR3 sequence is 11 residues long. CDR3 DNA sequence: TGTGCCAGCAAGAGGAACACTGAAGCTTTCTTT. It yields the protein CASKRNTEAFF.

DNA for the CDR3: TGTGCCAGCAGTGAAGTAAGGGAGTTTATTTATGGCTACACCTTC. Encoded protein: CASSEVREFIYGYTF. The chain carries TRBV6-1 and TRBJ1-2; D unclear. The V and J ends lost 1 base and 5 bases respectively, with 14 bases between them. CDR1 and CDR2 (germline): MNHNS, SASEGT. This CDR3 spans 15 amino acids.

This chain connects TRBV10-3 to TRBJ2-3; D perhaps matches TRBD2 (5 bases). Germline V gene sequence: CDR1 ENHRY, CDR2 SYGVKD. The V end was cut by 4 bases, the J end by 4 bases, with 9 bases between. This CDR3 has 13 amino acids. In DNA form, the CDR3 reads TGTGCCATCAGTGGGGAGCCCGCAGATACGCAGTATTTT. This codes for CAISGEPADTQYF.

The rearrangement uses TRBV7-6 and TRBJ1-5; possibly TRBD1 for D (6 bases). V was trimmed by 3 bases and J by 7 bases, leaving 10 bases between them. CDR1 and CDR2 (germline): SGHVS, FNYEAQ. The CDR3 covers 13 residues. Written as DNA, the CDR3 is TGTGCCAGCAGCTTGGGGGCAGAGCAGCCCCAGCATTTT. This encodes CASSLGAEQPQHF.

The chain links TRBV6-1 to TRBJ2-5; tentatively, D is TRBD1 (6 bases). CDR1 MNHNS and CDR2 SASEGT come from the germline V gene. This CDR3 contains 13 residues. Trimming stripped 4 bases from V and 3 bases from J, with 9 bases between. Written as DNA, the CDR3 is TGTGCCAGCAGTGTGGACAGAGAAGAGACCCAGTACTTC. Protein: CASSVDREETQYF.

J is TRBJ1-1 and V is TRBV15, with 8 bases aligning to TRBD1. Germline-derived CDR1 and CDR2 are LNHNV and YYDKDF (reference sequence). This CDR3 comprises 16 residues. The V gene end was trimmed by 0 bases and the J gene end by 5 bases; junction bases not matched to a gene: 8. CDR3 amino acids: CATSRDRGLGRTEAFF. CDR3 nucleotide sequence: TGTGCCACCAGCAGAGACAGGGGGCTGGGAAGGACTGAAGCTTTCTTT.

This clone was observed a handful of times. This rearrangement joins TRBV28 to TRBJ1-4, with D perhaps matching TRBD1 (6 bases). Germline lookup yields CDR1 MDHEN and CDR2 SYDVKM. The CDR3 is 15 residues long. Trimming pared 6 bases from V and 8 bases from J, leaving 19 bases between. CDR3 in DNA: TGTGCCAGCAGACCACCCCCCAGGGGAGGGGAAAAACTGTTTTTT. This gives the protein CASRPPPRGGEKLFF.

The sample holds one count of this clone. Its ends do not fully match the called genes, so a read error is possible. The rearrangement uses TRBV7-7 and TRBJ2-3; 14 bases line up with TRBD2. The V gene's germline CDR1 is SSHAT and CDR2 FNYEAQ (reference sequence). The CDR3 contains 17 residues. Here the CDR3 DNA reads TGTGCTAGCAGCTCGGGACTAGCGGGGGCGAGCACAGATACGCAGTATTTT. Amino acid sequence: CASSSGLAGASTDTQYF.

This chain connects TRBV28 to TRBJ2-1; 12 positions agree with TRBD2. V was pared by 6 bases and J by 8 bases, with 8 bases of the junction left unmatched. CDR3 length equals 15 residues. CDR1 is MDHEN and CDR2 is SYDVKM in the germline V gene. CDR3 bases: TGTGCCAGCAGATCGACTAGCGGGGGCCTCCATGAGCAGTTCTTC. Protein: CASRSTSGGLHEQFF.

The chain recombines TRBV9 with TRBJ1-1; D remains unclear. Per the germline V gene, CDR1 is SGDLS and CDR2 is YYNGEE. The length of the CDR3 is 12 residues. Trimming pared 0 bases from V and 10 bases from J, leaving 10 bases between. The CDR3 region has the DNA TGTGCCAGCAGCGTAGAGGAGGGTGGAGCTTTCTTT. Its translation: CASSVEEGGAFF.

V and J are TRBV5-6 and TRBJ2-3; 11 nucleotides match TRBD2. The germline V gene has CDR1 SGHDT and CDR2 YYEEEE. The J segment lost 3 bases and the V segment lost 1 base, leaving 10 bases of the junction unmatched. The CDR3 extends over 18 amino acids. CDR3 nucleotide sequence: TGTGCCAGCAGCTTGATAGCGGGGGGGCCTTTTGGTACAGATACGCAGTATTTT. Protein product: CASSLIAGGPFGTDTQYF. The entire variable domain, with the rest obtained from reference TRBV5-6 and TRBJ2-3, is as follows: DAGVTQSPTHLIKTRGQQVTLRCSPKSGHDTVSWYQQALGQGPQFIFQYYEEEERQRGNFPDRFSGHQFPNYSSELNVNALLLGDSALYLCASSLIAGGPFGTDTQYFGPGTRLTVL.

This clone was observed a handful of times. The chain couples TRBV5-1 to TRBJ1-2, with 7 bases matching TRBD1. The junction had 11 bases not matched to a gene; V was cut back by 4 bases and J by 5 bases. CDR1 and CDR2 (germline): SGHRS, YFSETQ. This CDR3 region has 15 residues. CDR3 loop: CASSPNRGGLYGYTF. In DNA form, the CDR3 reads TGCGCCAGCAGCCCCAACAGGGGAGGCCTGTATGGCTACACCTTC.

The chain employs TRBV19 and TRBJ2-7; possibly TRBD1 for D (5 bases). The CDR3 consists of 12 residues. Trimming shortened V by 9 bases and J by 2 bases, and 11 bases separated the two germline ends. Germline values: CDR1 LNHDA, CDR2 SQIVND (reference sequence). The CDR3 is CARRTQAYEQYV. DNA for the CDR3: TGTGCCAGAAGAACACAGGCCTACGAGCAGTACGTC.

The rearrangement joins TRBV10-1 to TRBJ2-4; 7 nucleotides match TRBD2. Per the germline V gene, CDR1 is WNHNN and CDR2 is SYGVQD (reference sequence). The CDR3 has 15 residues. Trimming took 3 bases from V and 7 from J; bases not matched to a gene: 9. CDR3 sequence reads: CASSDASGVGNIQYF. CDR3 coding DNA: TGCGCCAGCAGTGATGCCAGCGGGGTGGGGAACATTCAGTACTTC.

The gene calls are TRBV18 and TRBJ1-2, with D possibly matching TRBD1 (6 bases). The CDR3 totals 14 residues. Deletions cut 3 bases from V and 4 bases from J, with 12 bases between. CDR1 and CDR2 from the germline V gene are KGHSH and LQKENI. The CDR3 loop reads CASSPDRSSYGYTF. CDR3 sequence (DNA): TGTGCCAGCTCACCTGACAGGTCTTCCTATGGCTACACCTTC.

Regarding this clone: Because it lacks the conserved phenylalanine or tryptophan at the end, this CDR3 is likely a read error. The DNA is left out, because the CDR3 cannot be placed on it with certainty; the CDR3 is given as TCRdb lists it. This sequence joins TRBV21-1 and TRBJ1-6. TRBV21-1 is listed as a pseudogene. The CDR3 numbers 9 amino acids, ends counted. This CDR3 is CASLLDGEV.

The sample holds one count of this clone. The chain employs TRBV19 and TRBJ1-1; D gene unclear. The CDR3 runs 16 residues. The V gene's germline CDR1 is LNHDA and CDR2 SQIVND (reference sequence). The germline V and J ends were trimmed by 5 bases and 4 bases, with 20 bases remaining between them. This CDR3 is CASSPYSGLMVTEAFF. CDR3 sequence (DNA): TGTGCCAGTAGTCCGTACTCGGGTTTAATGGTCACTGAAGCTTTCTTT. The full variable domain, completed using reference TRBV19 and TRBJ1-1, is DGGITQSPKYLFRKEGQNVTLSCEQNLNHDAMYWYRQDPGQGLRLIYYSQIVNDFQKGDIAEGYSVSREKKESFPLTVTSAQKNPTAFYLCASSPYSGLMVTEAFFGQGTRLTVV.

CDR3 sequence reads: CASSSVLGRGQETQYF. The CDR3 DNA follows: TGTGCCAGCAGCTCAGTACTTGGGAGAGGCCAAGAGACCCAGTACTTC. V and J are TRBV7-9 and TRBJ2-5; D may be TRBD2 (5 bases). CDR3 length equals 16 residues. V gave up 4 bases and J gave up 1 base, with 16 bases separating them. CDR1 and CDR2 from the germline V gene are SEHNR and FQNEAQ (reference sequence). Together with reference TRBV7-9 and TRBJ2-5, the CDR3 gives the full variable domain: DTGVSQNPRHKITKRGQNVTFRCDPISEHNRLYWYRQTLGQGPEFLTYFQNEAQLEKSRLLSDRFSAERPKGSFSTLEIQRTEQGDSAMYLCASSSVLGRGQETQYFGPGTRLLVL.

The rearrangement joins TRBV21-1 to TRBJ1-4; the table's D call TRBD1 went unverified against the DNA. TRBV21-1 is a pseudogene. The CDR3 has 16 residues. The CDR3 DNA is TGTGCCAGCAGCCGAACTGCGGACAGGGAGTATGAAAAACTGTTTTTT. Translated: CASSRTADREYEKLFF.

The chain joins TRBV28 to TRBJ2-1; D may be TRBD1 (5 bases). V was cut by 4 bases and J by 7 bases, with 11 bases left in between. CDR3 length equals 13 residues. Germline CDR1 reads MDHEN; CDR2 reads SYDVKM. The chain's CDR3 is CASSWQGTNEQFF. The DNA for the CDR3 is TGTGCCAGCAGTTGGCAGGGCACAAATGAGCAGTTCTTC.